The 28 T cell receptor beta chains reported below all come from one sample, sequenced in a study of patients and donors after allogeneic stem cell transplantation. In TCRdb, the RT-PCR reads were re-called with MiXCR into one record per CDR3 protein. The repertoire holds approximately 170,000 distinct CDR3 sequences, with about 24% as singletons. The sample comprised blood, either unsorted or a sorted T cell fraction (not recorded which). The receptors were gathered from a human donor who was either an allogeneic HSCT recipient or a stem cell or donor lymphocyte infusion donor (not recorded which). It is not recorded whose cells these are; they may come from a transplant donor.

In its sample, this clonotype was seen many times. This chain joins TRBV29-1 and TRBJ1-2, with 9 positions matching TRBD1. Germline V lookup: CDR1 SQVTM, CDR2 ANQGSEA. This CDR3 comprises 15 residues. V lost 7 bases to trimming and J lost 0 bases; unmatched junction nucleotides: 9. The CDR3 region is CSAGQGLTSNYGYTF. DNA of the CDR3: TGCAGCGCGGGACAGGGCCTGACCTCTAACTATGGCTACACCTTC.

The chain combines TRBV9 with TRBJ2-2, with D possibly TRBD1 on 6 matching bases. V dropped 3 bases and J dropped 1 base, with 10 bases sitting between them. Looked up from germline, CDR1 is SGDLS and CDR2 is YYNGEE. This CDR3 contains 15 residues. In nucleotides, the CDR3 is TGTGCCAGCAGCGCAAGACAGGTGAACACCGGGGAGCTGTTTTTT. This codes for CASSARQVNTGELFF.

This rearrangement joins TRBV4-2 to TRBJ2-7; the D gene is possibly TRBD1 (5 bases). Trimming shortened V by 0 bases and J by 4 bases, and 16 bases separated the two germline ends. The CDR3 covers 16 residues. The V gene's germline CDR1 is LGHNA and CDR2 YNFKEQ. This chain's CDR3 is CASSQERGVGYYEQYF. CDR3 DNA sequence: TGTGCCAGCAGCCAAGAAAGGGGCGTTGGATATTACGAGCAGTACTTC.

The chain couples TRBV20-1 to TRBJ1-5; D gene uncertain. Trimming took off 4 bases at V and 1 base at J, with 11 bases between the two ends. There are 14 residues in the CDR3. CDR1 and CDR2 from the germline V gene are DFQATT and SNEGSKA (reference sequence). CDR3 protein: CSATIEPSNQPQHF. Written as DNA, the CDR3 is TGCAGTGCTACTATTGAACCGAGCAATCAGCCCCAGCATTTT.

This clonotype turned up a few times. The chain couples TRBV4-1 to TRBJ1-5; no clear D gene. Per the germline V gene, CDR1 is MGHRA and CDR2 is YSYEKL. Deletions cut 1 base from V and 10 bases from J, with 11 bases between. The CDR3 totals 13 residues. The chain's CDR3 is CASSQVIRAPQHF. CDR3 coding DNA: TGCGCCAGCAGCCAAGTGATCCGGGCCCCCCAGCATTTT.

This clonotype was detected a few times. V is TRBV20-1 and J is TRBJ1-1, with 7 bases identical to TRBD1. V was pared by 6 bases and J by 0 bases, with 4 bases of the junction left unmatched. The CDR3 length is 13 residues. The germline V gene has CDR1 DFQATT and CDR2 SNEGSKA (reference sequence). The DNA of the CDR3 is TGCAGTGCCCACAGGGGTCTGAACACTGAAGCTTTCTTT. It is translated as CSAHRGLNTEAFF.

The rearrangement uses TRBV29-1 and TRBJ2-7; tentative D call: TRBD2 (6 bases). The CDR3 sequence is 13 residues long. The V end was cut by 2 bases, the J end by 2 bases, with 10 bases between. Germline V gives CDR1 SQVTM, CDR2 ANQGSEA. CDR3: CSVEIGGTYEQYF. For the CDR3, the DNA is TGCAGCGTTGAAATAGGAGGGACCTACGAGCAGTACTTC.

CDR3 loop: CASSLFGGYEQYF. The CDR3 coding sequence is TGTGCCAGCAGTTTGTTCGGGGGCTACGAGCAGTACTTC. The chain employs TRBV27 and TRBJ2-7; D might be TRBD2 (6 bases). The length of the CDR3 is 13 residues. Germline CDR1 and CDR2: MNHEY and SMNVEV (reference sequence). The ends were cut back, 3 bases at V and 3 bases at J, with 9 bases in the middle.

This clonotype has only one observation. This sequence joins TRBV20-1 and TRBJ2-1, with D maybe TRBD2 (5 bases). CDR1 DFQATT and CDR2 SNEGSKA come from the germline V gene (reference sequence). V lost 5 bases, J lost 9 bases, and 17 bases lay in between. The length of the CDR3 is 13 residues. In DNA, the CDR3 is TGCAGTGCTGAGGGCGTGGCGAGTGGTGAGCAGTTCTTC. Translating gives CSAEGVASGEQFF.

This clonotype turned up a few times. The rearrangement joins TRBV5-1 to TRBJ1-2; the D is unclear. Germline loops: CDR1 SGHRS, CDR2 YFSETQ. The V end was cut by 0 bases, the J end by 4 bases, with 7 bases between. The CDR3 is 13 amino acids. CDR3 protein: CASSLEPSYGYTF. CDR3 bases: TGCGCCAGCAGCTTGGAACCGAGCTATGGCTACACCTTC.

This clonotype came up a few times. The J gene is TRBJ1-3, the V gene TRBV5-1; perhaps TRBD1 as D (6 bases). Germline V gene data show CDR1 as SGHRS and CDR2 as YFSETQ. V was trimmed by 0 bases and J by 0 bases, leaving 13 bases between them. The CDR3 is 17 residues long. The CDR3 DNA follows: TGCGCCAGCAGCTTGGATCAGGGGACGGGCTCTGGAAACACCATATATTTT. Amino acid sequence: CASSLDQGTGSGNTIYF.

In this sample, this clonotype turned up a few times. V gene TRBV19 combines with J gene TRBJ1-6; D not resolved. The CDR3 length is 15 residues. CDR1 and CDR2 (germline): LNHDA, SQIVND (reference sequence). V lost 5 bases and J 2 bases, leaving 10 bases between the germline ends. CDR3 protein: CASSGLGAYNSPLHF. The CDR3 DNA is TGTGCCAGTAGTGGACTCGGGGCCTATAATTCACCCCTCCACTTT.

This chain connects TRBV5-1 to TRBJ2-7, with 8 bases lining up with TRBD1. CDR1 and CDR2 (germline): SGHRS, YFSETQ. V lost 4 bases and J lost 8; bases outside the gene matches: 14. The length of the CDR3 is 15 residues. The CDR3 coding sequence is TGCGCCAGCAGCCCCGGACAGGGCGGCTTCGTAAAGCAGTACTTC. It is translated as CASSPGQGGFVKQYF.

This clonotype was detected only a few times. This chain uses TRBV7-2 with TRBJ2-1; D uncertain. In germline, CDR1 is SGHTA, CDR2 FQGNSA. CDR3 length equals 13 residues. V dropped 4 bases and J dropped 10 bases, with 14 bases sitting between them. CDR3 DNA sequence: TGTGCCAGCAGCTCCCATTTAAGATCGGAGCAGTTCTTC. This codes for CASSSHLRSEQFF.

The table lists this clonotype with a few counts. The chain uses TRBV12-3 or TRBV12-4 and TRBJ2-1; D gene uncertain. The CDR3 has 15 residues. The germline V and J ends were trimmed by 6 bases and 0 bases, with 12 bases remaining between them. The CDR3 protein is CASRLDTSSYNEQFF. The CDR3 nucleotides are TGTGCCAGCAGACTCGACACATCCTCCTACAATGAGCAGTTCTTC.

The chain combines TRBV7-9 with TRBJ2-1, with D uncertain. The germline V and J ends were trimmed by 1 base and 1 base, with 5 bases remaining between them. Germline CDR1 reads SEHNR; CDR2 reads FQNEAQ (reference sequence). The CDR3 totals 14 residues. CDR3 coding DNA: TGTGCCAGCAGCTTAGTTCAATCCTACAATGAGCAGTTCTTC. As protein: CASSLVQSYNEQFF.

This clonotype occurred a few times. V usage is TRBV20-1 and J usage is TRBJ2-7; 9 bases are a match to TRBD2. V gave up 3 bases and J gave up 4 bases; unmatched junction bases: 7. The CDR3 consists of 14 residues. Germline assignment: CDR1 DFQATT and CDR2 SNEGSKA (reference sequence). The chain's CDR3 is CSARTLAGSYEQYF. The DNA of the CDR3 is TGCAGTGCTAGGACGCTAGCGGGGTCATACGAGCAGTACTTC.

On this clonotype itself: This CDR3 is missing its conserved last phenylalanine or tryptophan, likely due to a read error. The V and J genes are TRBV6-5 and TRBJ1-1; D is unclear. The CDR3 sequence is 17 residues long. Trimming removed 2 bases from V and 2 bases from J, with 18 bases in between. Per the germline V gene, CDR1 is MNHEY and CDR2 is SVGAGI. CDR3: CASSYTLVDAFNTEAFY. The CDR3 DNA is TGTGCCAGCAGTTACACGCTAGTGGATGCTTTCAACACTGAAGCTTTCTAT.

The chain joins TRBV6-5 to TRBJ2-2, with D possibly being TRBD2 (6 bases). This CDR3 has 13 amino acids. Trimming shortened V by 6 bases and J by 4 bases, and 9 bases separated the two germline ends. The germline CDR1 and CDR2 sequences are MNHEY and SVGAGI. DNA for the CDR3: TGTGCCAGCAGGCGGGACTTCACCGGGGAGCTGTTTTTT. Protein: CASRRDFTGELFF.

A few counts support this clonotype. This chain connects TRBV9 to TRBJ1-3; TRBD1 is a possible D gene (6 bases). In germline, CDR1 is SGDLS, CDR2 YYNGEE. There are 16 residues in the CDR3. V was shortened by 0 bases and J by 1 base, with 11 bases between the two germline ends. DNA of the CDR3: TGTGCCAGCAGCGTAGAAGGGGGGCAGTCTGGAAACACCATATATTTT. This codes for CASSVEGGQSGNTIYF.

The rearrangement links TRBV25-1 to TRBJ2-2; 7 bases align to TRBD1. CDR1 is MGHDK and CDR2 is SYGVNS in the germline V gene. The junction had 2 bases not matched to a gene; V was cut back by 2 bases and J by 2 bases. The CDR3 runs to 15 residues. The CDR3: CASSERDRNTGELFF. CDR3 in DNA: TGTGCCAGCAGTGAACGGGACAGAAACACCGGGGAGCTGTTTTTT.

V and J are TRBV5-1 and TRBJ2-7, with D possibly being TRBD2 (6 bases). Germline lookup yields CDR1 SGHRS and CDR2 YFSETQ. Deletions cut 5 bases from V and 6 bases from J, with 9 bases between. The CDR3 is 11 amino acids. Written as DNA, the CDR3 is TGCGCCAGCAGGTACGGGAGCGAGCAGTACTTC. Amino acids: CASRYGSEQYF.

This clonotype came up many times. The rearrangement uses TRBV29-1 and TRBJ1-1; D may be TRBD1 (6 bases). CDR1 SQVTM and CDR2 ANQGSEA come from the germline V gene. This CDR3 has 12 residues. The V end lost 5 bases, the J end lost 0 bases, and 7 bases lay between the germline ends. The CDR3 sequence: CSVTGLNTEAFF. The CDR3 DNA sequence: TGCAGCGTTACAGGGTTGAACACTGAAGCTTTCTTT.

V usage is TRBV5-1 and J usage is TRBJ1-1, with unresolved D. This CDR3 region has 19 residues. Trimming pared 4 bases from V and 1 base from J, leaving 26 bases between. The V gene's germline CDR1 is SGHRS and CDR2 YFSETQ. This chain's CDR3 is CASSAGFRAPLRRNTEAFF. Here the CDR3 DNA reads TGCGCCAGCAGCGCCGGATTCCGGGCCCCATTACGAAGGAACACTGAAGCTTTCTTT.

This chain joins TRBV12-3 or TRBV12-4 and TRBJ2-7; 7 nucleotides agree with TRBD1. V was clipped by 6 bases and J by 2 bases; unmatched bases: 7. CDR3 length: 14 residues. This chain's CDR3 is CASRHRDSPYEQYF. For the CDR3, the DNA is TGTGCCAGCAGACACCGGGACAGTCCCTACGAGCAGTACTTC.

The chain uses TRBV27 and TRBJ1-2; no reliable D call. V was shortened by 6 bases and J by 0 bases, with 8 bases between the two germline ends. The V gene's germline CDR1 is MNHEY and CDR2 SMNVEV (reference sequence). This CDR3 contains 13 residues. Here the CDR3 reads CASSPGANYGYTF. DNA for the CDR3: TGTGCCAGCAGCCCAGGAGCTAACTATGGCTACACCTTC.

There are a few counts of this clonotype. The gene calls are TRBV6-1 and TRBJ1-2, with D unresolved. The V gene's germline CDR1 is MNHNS and CDR2 SASEGT. Trimming stripped 2 bases from V and 3 bases from J, with 10 bases between. The CDR3 is 14 residues long. The CDR3 nucleotides are TGTGCCAGCAGTGAACAGGAGTCAGACTATGGCTACACCTTC. This codes for CASSEQESDYGYTF.

This rearrangement joins TRBV2 to TRBJ1-2, with 7 bases aligning to TRBD1. The V and J ends lost 5 bases and 3 bases, in that order; junction bases with no gene match: 6. The CDR3 loop spans 14 amino acids. The V gene's germline CDR1 is SNHLY and CDR2 FYNNEI. CDR3 sequence reads: CASSIRDSYYGYTF. CDR3 nucleotides: TGTGCCAGCAGTATACGGGACAGCTACTATGGCTACACCTTC.